One sample yielded the 29 T cell receptor beta chains listed below, sequenced in a study of cytomegalovirus exposure and HLA in healthy donors (dated by TCRdb to 2017 to 2019). Library generation was performed with the immunoSEQ multiplex PCR assay. Entries here come from immuneACCESS through TCRdb and include only in-frame sequences with V and J called. Some clones fail to appear in such tables; in the studies checked, an unresolved V gene covers under half of the shortfall, and the cause of the remainder is unknown. The sample yields about 170,000 clones; around nine tenths were counted once. The top ten constitute around 2% of the sample. Sequenced: PBMCs. These receptors all stem from a young woman in good health and CMV-seronegative.

The CDR3: CASSQAPGDTQYF. DNA of the CDR3: TGCGCCAGCAGCCAGGCCCCGGGAGATACGCAGTATTTT. The rearrangement uses TRBV4-3 and TRBJ2-3; D unresolved. The germline gives CDR1 LGHNA, CDR2 YSLEER. The CDR3 runs 13 residues. Trimming cost V 3 bases and J 5 bases, with 9 bases left between them.

The chain couples TRBV5-6 to TRBJ1-5, with D tentatively TRBD1 (5 bases). The CDR3 consists of 14 residues. V gave up 2 bases and J gave up 5 bases, with 11 bases separating them. Germline V CDR1 and CDR2: SGHDT, YYEEEE. The chain's CDR3 is CASSFNGGDQPQHF. In DNA, the CDR3 is TGTGCCAGCAGCTTTAATGGGGGGGATCAGCCCCAGCATTTT.

This chain links TRBV7-2 with TRBJ1-4, with 8 bases aligning to TRBD1. This CDR3 comprises 13 residues. The V gene's germline CDR1 is SGHTA and CDR2 FQGNSA. The trim removed 7 bases at V and 10 bases at J, leaving 8 bases unmatched. The CDR3 loop reads CASTRTGRRKLFF. The CDR3 nucleotides read TGTGCCAGCACCAGGACAGGGAGGCGAAAACTGTTTTTT.

The V gene is TRBV11-2, the J gene TRBJ1-3, with D perhaps matching TRBD1 (5 bases). The CDR3 loop spans 15 amino acids. In germline, CDR1 is SGHAT, CDR2 FQNNGV. The V end was cut by 1 base, the J end by 8 bases, with 15 bases between. The CDR3, as DNA: TGTGCCAGCAGCTTAGGGTATGCGGGACTGGACACCATATATTTT. Encoded protein: CASSLGYAGLDTIYF.

In its sample, this clone was seen a few times. The V gene is TRBV5-6, the J gene TRBJ1-2, with D unresolved. CDR3 length: 13 residues. Looked up from germline, CDR1 is SGHDT and CDR2 is YYEEEE. V lost 0 bases, J lost 8 bases, and 11 bases lay in between. The CDR3 sequence is CASSLGALKGYTF. In DNA, the CDR3 is TGTGCCAGCAGCTTGGGGGCCCTAAAAGGCTACACCTTC.

This chain uses TRBV19 with TRBJ2-4; 7 bases match TRBD2. V lost 7 bases, J lost 2 bases, and 11 bases stayed unmatched. There are 16 residues in the CDR3. The germline V gene encodes CDR1 LNHDA and CDR2 SQIVND (reference sequence). The CDR3 loop is CASNRAGTSSKNIQYF. CDR3 DNA: TGTGCCAGTAACCGAGCGGGAACCTCCTCCAAAAACATTCAGTACTTC.

This chain uses TRBV18 with TRBJ1-2; D uncertain. Trimming stripped 0 bases from V and 5 bases from J, with 16 bases between. There are 16 residues in the CDR3. Germline assignment: CDR1 KGHSH and CDR2 LQKENI. This CDR3 is CASSPPGAARQYGYTF. The CDR3 nucleotides read TGTGCCAGCTCACCACCGGGCGCAGCCCGGCAGTATGGCTACACCTTC.

V and J are TRBV6-1 and TRBJ2-5; D not certain. V gave up 4 bases and J gave up 2 bases, with 14 bases separating them. Germline assignment: CDR1 MNHNS and CDR2 SASEGT. This CDR3 spans 15 amino acids. The CDR3 DNA is TGTGCCAGCAGTGGGGTAGAGAGCGTACAAGAGACCCAGTACTTC. Translating it yields CASSGVESVQETQYF.

This chain joins TRBV5-4 and TRBJ1-1; 8 nucleotides match TRBD1. The germline CDR1 and CDR2 sequences are SGHNT and YYREEE (reference sequence). V was pared by 9 bases and J by 5 bases, with 12 bases of the junction left unmatched. The CDR3 spans 14 residues. This CDR3 is CATLRGLGGTEAFF. The CDR3 nucleotides are TGTGCCACCCTCAGGGGGCTCGGAGGGACTGAAGCTTTCTTT.

This clone was detected ten times or more. The sample holds other DNA sequences that translate to the same CDR3. The chain employs TRBV6-5 and TRBJ1-5, with a weak D call TRBD1 (6 bases). Trimming removed 6 bases at V and 7 bases at J, with 16 bases between. Germline CDR1 and CDR2: MNHEY and SVGAGI. The CDR3 is made up of 14 amino acids. The CDR3 here is CASRKTQGGQPQHF. CDR3 nucleotide sequence: TGTGCCAGCAGGAAAACACAGGGCGGACAGCCCCAGCATTTT.

The genes are TRBV7-6 and TRBJ2-1, with no clear D. The CDR3 has 16 residues. V lost 5 bases to trimming and J lost 0 bases, with 14 bases between them. Germline V lookup: CDR1 SGHVS, CDR2 FNYEAQ. In DNA, the CDR3 is TGTGCCAGCAGCGTAACCGGGTTTAGCTCCTACAATGAGCAGTTCTTC. Its translation is CASSVTGFSSYNEQFF.

This clone was observed a single time. The rearrangement joins TRBV6-6 to TRBJ2-1; 8 nucleotides line up with TRBD1. The CDR3 is made up of 16 amino acids. Germline V gene data show CDR1 as MNHNY and CDR2 as SVGAGI (reference sequence). The V and J ends lost 4 bases and 2 bases, in that order; junction bases with no gene match: 7. The CDR3 loop is CASSFSGTGPYNEQFF. The CDR3 DNA reads as TGTGCCAGCAGTTTTTCCGGGACAGGACCCTACAATGAGCAGTTCTTC.

The chain uses TRBV7-9 and TRBJ1-1; possible D gene TRBD1, 6 bases. Trimming removed 6 bases at V and 2 bases at J, with 13 bases between. Germline assignment: CDR1 SEHNR and CDR2 FQNEAQ (reference sequence). This CDR3 is built from 14 residues. The CDR3 region has the DNA TGTGCCAGCAGTCTCGACAGGCCTAACACTGAAGCTTTCTTT. Translating it yields CASSLDRPNTEAFF.

This clone was detected only once. Its ends do not fully match the called genes, so a read error is possible. The genes are TRBV7-8 and TRBJ1-6; tentative D call: TRBD1 (5 bases). The CDR3 runs 16 residues. The germline V gene has CDR1 SGHVS and CDR2 FQNEAQ. CDR3 loop: CASSSQMTDNKSPLHF. CDR3 sequence (DNA): TGTGCCAGCAGCTCCCAAATGACAGATAATAAATCACCCCTCCACTTT.

This chain uses TRBV7-2 with TRBJ2-6; D is unresolved. V was shortened by 5 bases and J by 3 bases, with 11 bases between the two germline ends. Germline-derived CDR1 and CDR2 are SGHTA and FQGNSA. This CDR3 has 15 residues. The DNA for the CDR3 is TGTGCCAGCAGCCCGGAGATTAGTGGGGCCAACGTCCTGACTTTC. It yields the protein CASSPEISGANVLTF.

The V gene is TRBV10-3, the J gene TRBJ2-1, with TRBD2 matching 13 bases. Germline values: CDR1 ENHRY, CDR2 SYGVKD. The CDR3 extends over 13 amino acids. V gave up 10 bases and J gave up 8 bases; unmatched junction bases: 5. This CDR3 is CATGTSGVDEQFF. CDR3 coding DNA: TGTGCCACCGGGACTAGCGGGGTCGATGAGCAGTTCTTC.

The chain employs TRBV5-1 and TRBJ1-3, with 8 positions matching TRBD1. The V segment lost 5 bases and the J segment 3 bases; nucleotides outside the gene matches: 7. This CDR3 spans 15 amino acids. The germline V gene has CDR1 SGHRS and CDR2 YFSETQ. DNA for the CDR3: TGCGCCAGCAGTGTACAGGGGGAAGGTGGAAACACCATATATTTT. Translating gives CASSVQGEGGNTIYF.

As regards this clone: Within the sample, other DNA sequences also encode this same CDR3. J is TRBJ1-2 and V is TRBV5-1; TRBD1 aligns across 9 bases. CDR1 and CDR2 from the germline V gene are SGHRS and YFSETQ. The CDR3 is 14 residues long. V lost 0 bases, J lost 8 bases, and 5 bases stayed unmatched. This CDR3 is CASSLAGQGDGYTF. CDR3 sequence (DNA): TGCGCCAGCAGCTTGGCGGGACAGGGCGACGGCTACACCTTC.

V gene TRBV2 combines with J gene TRBJ1-1, with TRBD1 matching 9 bases. The CDR3 contains 15 residues. Germline CDR1 reads SNHLY; CDR2 reads FYNNEI. V lost 4 bases to trimming and J lost 4 bases; unmatched junction nucleotides: 7. CDR3 protein: CASSVGTGSATEAFF. The CDR3 nucleotides are TGTGCCAGCAGTGTAGGGACAGGGAGTGCCACTGAAGCTTTCTTT. The full variable domain, its missing parts supplied by reference TRBV2 and TRBJ1-1, is EPEVTQTPSHQVTQMGQEVILRCVPISNHLYFYWYRQILGQKVEFLVSFYNNEISEKSEIFDDQFSVERPDGSNFTLKIRSTKLEDSAMYFCASSVGTGSATEAFFGQGTRLTVV.

The V and J genes are TRBV7-2 and TRBJ1-1; D remains ambiguous. This CDR3 has 17 residues. Per the germline V gene, CDR1 is SGHTA and CDR2 is FQGNSA. The V and J ends lost 1 base and 0 bases respectively, with 15 bases between them. CDR3 in DNA: TGTGCCAGCAGCTTAGAACCGAAGTGGCGGATGAACACTGAAGCTTTCTTT. Its translation: CASSLEPKWRMNTEAFF.

This clone was recorded only once. This chain links TRBV30 with TRBJ1-4; D uncertain. This CDR3 has 15 amino acids. V dropped 0 bases and J dropped 3 bases, with 11 bases sitting between them. The germline gives CDR1 GTSNPN, CDR2 SVGIG (reference sequence). CDR3 bases: TGTGCCTGGAGTGTAGCGGACCGCTCTAATGAAAAACTGTTTTTT. It encodes CAWSVADRSNEKLFF.

The chain employs TRBV6-1 and TRBJ2-7; a weak D match, TRBD1 (6 bases). V was clipped by 6 bases and J by 2 bases, with 17 bases between them. The CDR3 is 15 residues long. Looked up from germline, CDR1 is MNHNS and CDR2 is SASEGT. CDR3 residues: CASRVTGPKTYEQYF. The CDR3 DNA is TGTGCCAGCAGGGTAACAGGGCCCAAAACCTACGAGCAGTACTTC.

The chain carries TRBV27 and TRBJ2-7; possibly TRBD2 for D (6 bases). This CDR3 is built from 14 residues. The germline V gene has CDR1 MNHEY and CDR2 SMNVEV (reference sequence). Trimming took off 6 bases at V and 2 bases at J, with 14 bases between the two ends. The CDR3 coding sequence is TGTGCCAGCAGAAGAGCGGGCAAAGCCTACGAGCAGTACTTC. It codes for CASRRAGKAYEQYF.

The V gene is TRBV27, the J gene TRBJ2-3; D is uncertain. This CDR3 region has 14 residues. Deletions cut 0 bases from V and 0 bases from J, with 4 bases between. Germline V gene lookup returns CDR1 MNHEY and CDR2 SMNVEV (reference sequence). CDR3 protein: CASSLSLSTDTQYF. The CDR3 coding sequence is TGTGCCAGCAGTTTATCCCTAAGCACAGATACGCAGTATTTT.

This clone was seen a few times. This chain connects TRBV19 to TRBJ1-5, with D maybe TRBD1 (5 bases). Trimming left V 7 bases short and J 0 bases short, with 19 bases between. Germline CDR1 is LNHDA and CDR2 is SQIVND (reference sequence). The CDR3 is 17 amino acids. CDR3 sequence (DNA): TGTGCCAGTACGGCTTCGGGACTCAGATATAGCAATCAGCCCCAGCATTTT. Its protein is CASTASGLRYSNQPQHF. Full variable domain (outside the CDR3, taken from reference TRBV19 and TRBJ1-5): DGGITQSPKYLFRKEGQNVTLSCEQNLNHDAMYWYRQDPGQGLRLIYYSQIVNDFQKGDIAEGYSVSREKKESFPLTVTSAQKNPTAFYLCASTASGLRYSNQPQHFGDGTRLSIL.

The genes are TRBV5-1 and TRBJ1-4; D might be TRBD1 (6 bases). The V end was cut by 2 bases, the J end by 4 bases, with 12 bases between. CDR1 SGHRS and CDR2 YFSETQ come from the germline V gene. CDR3 length equals 15 residues. This CDR3 is CASSFQGSYNEKLFF. The CDR3, as DNA: TGCGCCAGCAGCTTTCAGGGGAGCTATAATGAAAAACTGTTTTTT.

This clone was picked up a small number of times. The chain links TRBV6-6 to TRBJ1-2; D is uncertain. The CDR3 is 12 amino acids. The ends were cut back, 5 bases at V and 8 bases at J, with 12 bases in the middle. Germline V gene sequence: CDR1 MNHNY, CDR2 SVGAGI (reference sequence). DNA for the CDR3: TGTGCCAGCAGTACCGAGGGTTTCGGCTACACCTTC. It encodes CASSTEGFGYTF.

The chain joins TRBV14 to TRBJ2-7; TRBD1 matches 9 bases. With V trimmed by 2 bases and J by 4 bases, 9 bases remained unmatched. CDR3 length: 16 amino acids. CDR1 and CDR2 (germline): SGHDN, FVKESK. The CDR3 nucleotides read TGTGCCAGCAGCCAAATCGACGGGACAGGGATTTACGAGCAGTACTTC. Translating gives CASSQIDGTGIYEQYF.

This clone has just a few counts. J is TRBJ1-2 and V is TRBV19, with 11 bases that match TRBD1. Per germline, CDR1 LNHDA and CDR2 SQIVND (reference sequence). This CDR3 spans 17 amino acids. Trimming at V came to 5 bases and at J to 0 bases, leaving 8 bases not matched to a gene. CDR3 residues: CASSPRTGGKANYGYTF. CDR3 DNA sequence: TGTGCCAGTAGTCCACGGACAGGGGGCAAAGCTAACTATGGCTACACCTTC.